The 25 T cell receptor beta chains presented below share a single source sample, sequenced in a study of blood T cell repertoires in COVID-19. Generated by immunoSEQ multiplex PCR, the TCRdb table keeps only in-frame clones and is missing some. The sample lists fewer than 200,000 clones; around 82% were seen once. Sequencing input: peripheral blood. Source of these receptors: a man aged 60-69 years who had recovered from COVID-19.

This clone was counted once. The rearrangement links TRBV3-1 (or the pseudogene TRBV3-2) to TRBJ2-3, with a possible D match to TRBD1 (6 bases). Per germline, CDR1 LGHDT and CDR2 YNNKEL (reference sequence). The ends were cut back, 1 base at V and 3 bases at J, with 11 bases in the middle. This CDR3 contains 15 residues. In nucleotides, the CDR3 is TGTGCCAGCAGCCAAGGGGGGCAGGGGACAGATACGCAGTATTTT. Protein product: CASSQGGQGTDTQYF.

The chain couples TRBV29-1 to TRBJ2-7, with a weak D call TRBD1 (6 bases). Germline V gives CDR1 SQVTM, CDR2 ANQGSEA. The germline V and J ends were trimmed by 7 bases and 1 base, with 17 bases remaining between them. This CDR3 has 14 residues. CDR3 nucleotide sequence: TGCAGCGGCATCGAACCAGGGGCTTCCTACGAGCAGTACTTC. It encodes CSGIEPGASYEQYF.

This chain's CDR3 is CAWSVRRGASGNTIYF. The CDR3 coding sequence is TGTGCCTGGAGTGTACGGCGCGGAGCCTCTGGAAACACCATATATTTT. This chain links TRBV30 with TRBJ1-3; D unresolved. V dropped 0 bases and J dropped 0 bases, with 12 bases sitting between them. The CDR3 has 16 amino acids. CDR1 is GTSNPN, CDR2 SVGIG, per germline (reference sequence).

The V gene is TRBV4-3, the J gene TRBJ2-7; 9 bases are shared with TRBD2. CDR3 length: 19 amino acids. The J segment lost 3 bases and the V segment lost 0 bases, leaving 15 bases of the junction unmatched. The V gene's germline CDR1 is LGHNA and CDR2 YSLEER. The DNA of the CDR3 is TGCGCCAGCAGCCAAGATTGGGCTAGCGGGGTTACGGGGGACTACGAGCAGTACTTC. Translation: CASSQDWASGVTGDYEQYF.

On this clone itself: Mismatch with germline at one junction end may stem from a read error. This sequence joins TRBV6-2 or TRBV6-3 and TRBJ1-5; D possibly corresponds to TRBD1 (5 bases). The CDR3 is 12 residues long. The V gene's germline CDR1 is MNHEY and CDR2 SVGEGT. This CDR3 reads CASSLAPGPRAF. For the CDR3, the DNA is TGTGCCAGCAGTCTGGCCCCGGGCCCCAGGGCCTTT.

The J gene is TRBJ1-2, the V gene TRBV27; 10 nucleotides align to TRBD1. The ends lost 5 bases at V and 6 bases at J; junction bases unmatched: 12. Germline assignment: CDR1 MNHEY and CDR2 SMNVEV (reference sequence). This CDR3 has 16 residues. CDR3 DNA: TGTGCCAGCAGTCCTACCTTGTTCGGGACAGGGGATGGCTACACCTTC. Amino acid sequence: CASSPTLFGTGDGYTF.

The CDR3 region has the DNA TGTGCCACCAGTGACTATCAAGAGACCCAGTACTTC. Protein sequence: CATSDYQETQYF. The V and J genes are TRBV24-1 and TRBJ2-5, with D unclear. V was clipped by 4 bases and J by 2 bases, with 4 bases between them. Germline V gene data show CDR1 as KGHDR and CDR2 as SFDVKD. The length of the CDR3 is 12 residues.

This rearrangement joins TRBV6-2 or TRBV6-3 to TRBJ1-2, with D maybe TRBD1 (6 bases). The V gene's germline CDR1 is MNHEY and CDR2 SVGEGT. V was pared by 5 bases and J by 0 bases, with 25 bases between. The CDR3 totals 19 residues. CDR3 region: CASSVPSTGPYISNYGYTF. CDR3 DNA sequence: TGTGCCAGCAGTGTACCTTCGACAGGACCTTACATCTCTAACTATGGCTACACCTTC.

The genes are TRBV7-6 and TRBJ1-4; TRBD1 aligns across 9 bases. This CDR3 is built from 16 residues. J was trimmed by 8 bases and V by 3 bases; bases with no gene match: 10. Germline CDR1 SGHVS, CDR2 FNYEAQ. In DNA, the CDR3 is TGTGCCAGCAGCTTCCCTCCCGGGACAGGGCGCGAAAAACTGTTTTTT. Translating gives CASSFPPGTGREKLFF. Complete variable domain (other parts from reference TRBV7-6 and TRBJ1-4): GAGVSQSPRYKVTKRGQDVALRCDPISGHVSLYWYRQALGQGPEFLTYFNYEAQQDKSGLPNDRFSAERPEGSISTLTIQRTEQRDSAMYRCASSFPPGTGREKLFFGSGTQLSVL.

As concerns this clone: The same CDR3 arises from other DNA sequences in this sample as well. This sequence joins TRBV6-5 and TRBJ2-1; unclear D gene. Germline loops: CDR1 MNHEY, CDR2 SVGAGI. The V end lost 3 bases, the J end lost 1 base, and 10 bases lay between the germline ends. CDR3 length equals 15 residues. The CDR3 sequence is CASSYGGGSYNEQFF. DNA for the CDR3: TGTGCCAGCAGTTATGGCGGCGGTTCCTACAATGAGCAGTTCTTC.

The V gene is TRBV12-3 or TRBV12-4, the J gene TRBJ1-2, with 8 bases lining up with TRBD1. The V gene end was trimmed by 7 bases and the J gene end by 8 bases; junction bases not matched to a gene: 9. This CDR3 has 13 amino acids. Here the CDR3 reads CASTTGGRSGYTF. In DNA, the CDR3 is TGTGCCAGCACCACAGGGGGGCGGTCGGGCTACACCTTC.

This rearrangement joins TRBV3-1 (or the pseudogene TRBV3-2) to TRBJ1-5; D is possibly TRBD1 (5 bases). Germline CDR1 is LGHDT and CDR2 is YNNKEL (reference sequence). This CDR3 spans 15 amino acids. Trimming left V 1 base short and J 6 bases short, with 13 bases between. The CDR3 DNA sequence: TGTGCCAGCAGCCAAGGGATAGGTAGGGGTCAGCCCCAGCATTTT. Residues: CASSQGIGRGQPQHF.

The CDR3 DNA reads as TGCGCCAGCAGCCGACAGGATAATGAAAAACTGTTTTTT. The encoded protein is CASSRQDNEKLFF. The chain has TRBV5-1 and TRBJ1-4, with D perhaps TRBD1 (6 bases). Germline-derived CDR1 and CDR2 are SGHRS and YFSETQ. Trimming pared 4 bases from V and 4 bases from J, leaving 8 bases between. The length of the CDR3 is 13 residues.

This chain connects TRBV18 to TRBJ2-5; 7 nucleotides align to TRBD2. Germline trimming cut 1 base from V and 7 bases from J; bases unmatched to any gene: 6. The CDR3 is 14 amino acids. Looked up from germline, CDR1 is KGHSH and CDR2 is LQKENI. The CDR3 coding sequence is TGTGCCAGCTCACCACTCCGGGGGGAAGGGACCCAGTACTTC. Encoded protein: CASSPLRGEGTQYF.

The rearrangement uses TRBV6-5 and TRBJ2-5, with 12 bases fitting TRBD1. The V segment lost 4 bases and the J segment 6 bases; nucleotides outside the gene matches: 3. Germline V gene lookup returns CDR1 MNHEY and CDR2 SVGAGI. CDR3 length equals 14 residues. DNA for the CDR3: TGTGCCAGCAGTTTGGGACAGGGGGCGAAGACCCAGTACTTC. The encoded protein is CASSLGQGAKTQYF.

The chain is built from TRBV12-3 or TRBV12-4 and TRBJ2-1, with D tentatively TRBD2 (5 bases). The CDR3 spans 13 residues. V shed 5 bases and J shed 6 bases, with 11 bases lying between them. In DNA form, the CDR3 reads TGTGCCAGCAGTGCCACTAGGTTCAATGAGCAGTTCTTC. It specifies CASSATRFNEQFF.

CDR3 DNA: TGTGCCAGTAGTATAGTGCGGGACACTGAAGCTTTCTTT. Amino acids: CASSIVRDTEAFF. The chain employs TRBV19 and TRBJ1-1; D unresolved. The V and J ends lost 1 base and 3 bases respectively, with 6 bases between them. CDR1 and CDR2 (germline): LNHDA, SQIVND (reference sequence). The CDR3 length is 13 residues.

This chain connects TRBV7-3 to TRBJ2-6, with 7 bases aligning to TRBD1. The CDR3 runs 15 residues. Germline V gene sequence: CDR1 SGHTA, CDR2 FQGTGA. V was pared by 5 bases and J by 1 base, with 2 bases of the junction left unmatched. The CDR3 reads CASSRDSSGANVLTF. The CDR3 nucleotides read TGTGCCAGCAGCCGGGACAGTTCTGGGGCCAACGTCCTGACTTTC.

This clone was detected a few times. The chain combines TRBV18 with TRBJ1-1; TRBD1 matches at 8 bases. Losses at the gene ends were 3 bases for V and 1 base for J; bases not matched to a gene: 19. Germline assignment: CDR1 KGHSH and CDR2 LQKENI. The CDR3 sequence is 20 residues long. The CDR3 coding sequence is TGTGCCAGCTCACCCCTACAGGGGGTCGGATTGAATGGGGGGAACACTGAAGCTTTCTTT. Amino acids: CASSPLQGVGLNGGNTEAFF.

The chain recombines TRBV7-3 with TRBJ2-3; TRBD1 might be the D (5 bases). V lost 5 bases and J lost 3, with 24 bases in between. Germline V lookup: CDR1 SGHTA, CDR2 FQGTGA. CDR3 length: 18 residues. CDR3 DNA sequence: TGTGCCAGCAGCGCAAAGACGACGACAGCAATATCGACAGATACGCAGTATTTT. It specifies CASSAKTTTAISTDTQYF.

The chain links TRBV9 to TRBJ1-3; D is possibly TRBD1 (6 bases). The CDR3 length is 17 residues. The germline gives CDR1 SGDLS, CDR2 YYNGEE. With 3 bases removed from V and 2 bases from J, the gap between germline ends came to 18 bases. CDR3 protein: CASSASSQGRTGNTIYF. CDR3 nucleotides: TGTGCCAGCAGCGCCTCGTCGCAGGGGCGAACTGGAAACACCATATATTTT.

The V call is TRBV28, the J call TRBJ2-2, with 13 bases identical to TRBD2. CDR1 is MDHEN and CDR2 is SYDVKM in the germline V gene. The V gene end was trimmed by 1 base and the J gene end by 2 bases; junction bases not matched to a gene: 10. The CDR3 extends over 20 amino acids. CDR3 DNA: TGTGCCAGCAGTTTATTCAGAGTAGAGGGACTAGCGGGAAACACCGGGGAGCTGTTTTTT. This translates into CASSLFRVEGLAGNTGELFF.

This clone was found once. The chain links TRBV28 to TRBJ1-2; a possible D gene is TRBD1 (6 bases). CDR3 size: 11 residues. Germline lookup yields CDR1 MDHEN and CDR2 SYDVKM. The V gene lost 2 bases and the J gene lost 14 bases, with 12 bases spanning the gap. The CDR3: CASSLVGAQTF. The CDR3 coding sequence is TGTGCCAGCAGTTTAGTGGGGGCACAGACCTTC.

CDR3 region: CASSPSQGWETEAFF. The CDR3 DNA sequence: TGTGCCAGCAGCCCCTCACAGGGATGGGAAACTGAAGCTTTCTTT. The rearrangement links TRBV7-9 to TRBJ1-1; a possible D gene is TRBD1 (6 bases). Trimming removed 5 bases from V and 5 bases from J, with 18 bases in between. The germline CDR1 and CDR2 sequences are SEHNR and FQNEAQ (reference sequence). The CDR3 length is 15 residues.

This chain connects TRBV5-1 to TRBJ1-2, with D maybe TRBD1 (5 bases). Trimming shortened V by 4 bases and J by 2 bases, and 12 bases separated the two germline ends. The germline V gene encodes CDR1 SGHRS and CDR2 YFSETQ. This CDR3 is built from 14 residues. CDR3 bases: TGCGCCAGCAGCCACGGGACTTCGAACTATGGCTACACCTTC. Its protein is CASSHGTSNYGYTF.